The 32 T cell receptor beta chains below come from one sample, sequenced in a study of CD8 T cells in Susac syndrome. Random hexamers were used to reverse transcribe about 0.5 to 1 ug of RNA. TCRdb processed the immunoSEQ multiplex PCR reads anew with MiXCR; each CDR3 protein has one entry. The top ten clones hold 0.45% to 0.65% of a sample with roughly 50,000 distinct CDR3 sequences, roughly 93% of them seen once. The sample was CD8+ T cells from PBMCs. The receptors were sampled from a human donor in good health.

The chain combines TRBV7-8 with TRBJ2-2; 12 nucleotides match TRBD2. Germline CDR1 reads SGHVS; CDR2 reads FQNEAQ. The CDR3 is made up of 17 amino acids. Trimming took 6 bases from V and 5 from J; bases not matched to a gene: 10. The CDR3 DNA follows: TGTGCCAGCAGGTCACACTCTAGCGGGAGGGGGACCGGGGAGCTGTTTTTT. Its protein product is CASRSHSSGRGTGELFF.

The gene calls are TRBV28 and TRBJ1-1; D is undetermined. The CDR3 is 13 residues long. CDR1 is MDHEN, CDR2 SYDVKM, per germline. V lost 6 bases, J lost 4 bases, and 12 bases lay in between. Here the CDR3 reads CASSPLGPTEAFF. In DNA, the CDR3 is TGTGCCAGCAGCCCTCTGGGTCCCACTGAAGCTTTCTTT.

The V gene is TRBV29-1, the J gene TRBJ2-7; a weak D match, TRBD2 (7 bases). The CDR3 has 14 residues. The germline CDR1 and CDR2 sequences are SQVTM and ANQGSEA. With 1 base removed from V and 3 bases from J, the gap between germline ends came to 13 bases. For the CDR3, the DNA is TGCAGCGTTGAAGGCGGCGGGGGCCTCTACGAGCAGTACTTC. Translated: CSVEGGGGLYEQYF.

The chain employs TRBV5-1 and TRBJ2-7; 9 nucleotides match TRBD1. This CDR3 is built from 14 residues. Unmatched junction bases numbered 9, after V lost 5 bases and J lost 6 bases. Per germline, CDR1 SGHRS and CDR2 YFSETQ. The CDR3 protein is CASRGDRATGEQYF. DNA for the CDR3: TGCGCCAGCAGGGGGGACAGGGCCACAGGCGAGCAGTACTTC.

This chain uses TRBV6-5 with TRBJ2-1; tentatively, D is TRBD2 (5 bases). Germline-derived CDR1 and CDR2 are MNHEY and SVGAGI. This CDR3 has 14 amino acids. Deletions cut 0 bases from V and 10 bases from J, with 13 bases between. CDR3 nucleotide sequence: TGTGCCAGCAGTTACTCAGTTGGAGCGGAGGAGCAGTTCTTC. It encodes CASSYSVGAEEQFF.

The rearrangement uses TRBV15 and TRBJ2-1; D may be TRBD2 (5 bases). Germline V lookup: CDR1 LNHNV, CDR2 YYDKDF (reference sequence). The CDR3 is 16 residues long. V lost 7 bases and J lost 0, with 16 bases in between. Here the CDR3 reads CATTTDWRLSYNEQFF. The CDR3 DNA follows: TGTGCCACCACCACAGATTGGAGGCTCTCCTACAATGAGCAGTTCTTC.

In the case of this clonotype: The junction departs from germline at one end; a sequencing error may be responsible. The DNA for the CDR3 is TGTGCCAGCAGAGAAGGGCAGACCGAGCAGTACTTC. Amino acid sequence: CASREGQTEQYF. The chain carries TRBV2 and TRBJ2-7; D call uncertain. This CDR3 has 12 residues. CDR1 and CDR2 from the germline V gene are SNHLY and FYNNEI. Filled out from reference TRBV2 and TRBJ2-7, the complete variable domain reads EPEVTQTPSHQVTQMGQEVILRCVPISNHLYFYWYRQILGQKVEFLVSFYNNEISEKSEIFDDQFSVERPDGSNFTLKIRSTKLEDSAMYFCASREGQTEQYFGPGTRLTVT.

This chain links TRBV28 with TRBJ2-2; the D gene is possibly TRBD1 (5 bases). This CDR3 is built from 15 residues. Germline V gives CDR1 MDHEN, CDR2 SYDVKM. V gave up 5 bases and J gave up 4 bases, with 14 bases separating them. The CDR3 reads CASSRQFLGTGELFF. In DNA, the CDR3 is TGTGCCAGCAGTCGACAGTTTCTGGGCACCGGGGAGCTGTTTTTT. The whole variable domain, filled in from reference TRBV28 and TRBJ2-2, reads DVKVTQSSRYLVKRTGEKVFLECVQDMDHENMFWYRQDPGLGLRLIYFSYDVKMKEKGDIPEGYSVSREKKERFSLILESASTNQTSMYLCASSRQFLGTGELFFGEGSRLTVL.

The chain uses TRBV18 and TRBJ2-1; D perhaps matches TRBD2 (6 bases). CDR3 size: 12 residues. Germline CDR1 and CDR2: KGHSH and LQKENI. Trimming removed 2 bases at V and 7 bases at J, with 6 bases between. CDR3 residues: CASSPAGNEQFF. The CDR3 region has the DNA TGTGCCAGCTCACCAGCGGGGAATGAGCAGTTCTTC. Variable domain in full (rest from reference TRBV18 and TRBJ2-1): NAGVMQNPRHLVRRRGQEARLRCSPMKGHSHVYWYRQLPEEGLKFMVYLQKENIIDESGMPKERFSAEFPKEGPSILRIQQVVRGDSAAYFCASSPAGNEQFFGPGTRLTVL.

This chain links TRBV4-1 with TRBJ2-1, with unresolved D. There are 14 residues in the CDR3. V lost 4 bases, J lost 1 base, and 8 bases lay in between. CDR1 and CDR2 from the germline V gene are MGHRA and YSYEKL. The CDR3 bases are TGCGCCAGCAGCCCCAAGGAGTCCTACAATGAGCAGTTCTTC. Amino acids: CASSPKESYNEQFF.

The CDR3 region is CSEGPSEGGPQHF. CDR3 in DNA: TGCAGCGAGGGGCCTTCGGAGGGGGGGCCCCAGCATTTT. The rearrangement uses TRBV20-1 and TRBJ1-5; D is perhaps TRBD1 (6 bases). The CDR3 extends over 13 amino acids. Per germline, CDR1 DFQATT and CDR2 SNEGSKA (reference sequence).

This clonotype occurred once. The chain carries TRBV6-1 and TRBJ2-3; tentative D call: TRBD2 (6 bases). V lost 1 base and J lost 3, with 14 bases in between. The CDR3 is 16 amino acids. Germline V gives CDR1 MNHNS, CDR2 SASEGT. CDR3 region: CASSEGLMEGTDTQYF. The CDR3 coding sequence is TGTGCCAGCAGTGAAGGACTAATGGAGGGTACAGATACGCAGTATTTT.

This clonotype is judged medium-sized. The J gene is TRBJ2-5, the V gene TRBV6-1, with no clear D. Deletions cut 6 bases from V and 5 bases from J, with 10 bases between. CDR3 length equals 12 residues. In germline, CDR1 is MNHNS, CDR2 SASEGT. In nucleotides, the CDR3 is TGTGCCAGCAGGGATCTCGGGGAGACCCAGTACTTC. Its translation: CASRDLGETQYF.

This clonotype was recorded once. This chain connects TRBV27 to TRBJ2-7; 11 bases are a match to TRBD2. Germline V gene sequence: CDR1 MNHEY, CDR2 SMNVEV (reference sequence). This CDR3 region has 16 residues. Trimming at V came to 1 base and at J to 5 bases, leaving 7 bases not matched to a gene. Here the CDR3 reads CASSLLSTSGSNEQYF. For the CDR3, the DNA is TGTGCCAGCAGTTTATTATCTACTAGCGGGAGTAACGAGCAGTACTTC.

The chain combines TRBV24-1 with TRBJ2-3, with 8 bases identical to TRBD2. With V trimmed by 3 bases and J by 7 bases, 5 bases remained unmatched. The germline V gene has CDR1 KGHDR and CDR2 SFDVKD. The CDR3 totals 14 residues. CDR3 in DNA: TGTGCCACCAGTGATCGGACTAGCAGTTATACGCAGTATTTT. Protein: CATSDRTSSYTQYF.

CDR3 loop: CSVLAGGHYGYTF. For the CDR3, the DNA is TGCAGCGTTTTGGCAGGGGGTCACTATGGCTACACCTTC. The chain couples TRBV29-1 to TRBJ1-2; 7 nucleotides align to TRBD1. This CDR3 region has 13 residues. The V gene's germline CDR1 is SQVTM and CDR2 ANQGSEA. V shed 5 bases, J shed 3 bases, and the junction held 6 bases outside the gene matches.

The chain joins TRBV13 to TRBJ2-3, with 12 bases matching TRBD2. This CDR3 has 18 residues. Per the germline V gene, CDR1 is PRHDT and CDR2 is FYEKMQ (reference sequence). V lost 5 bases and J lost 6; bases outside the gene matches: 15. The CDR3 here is CASSRGNILAGGSDTQYF. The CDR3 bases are TGTGCCAGCAGCAGGGGGAACATCCTAGCGGGAGGGTCGGATACGCAGTATTTT.

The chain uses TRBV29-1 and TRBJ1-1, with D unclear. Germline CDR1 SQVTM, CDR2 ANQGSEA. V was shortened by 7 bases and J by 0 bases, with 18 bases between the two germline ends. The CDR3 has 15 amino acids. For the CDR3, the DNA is TGCAGCGCCCTCTCCATGAATGGGGTGAACACTGAAGCTTTCTTT. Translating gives CSALSMNGVNTEAFF.

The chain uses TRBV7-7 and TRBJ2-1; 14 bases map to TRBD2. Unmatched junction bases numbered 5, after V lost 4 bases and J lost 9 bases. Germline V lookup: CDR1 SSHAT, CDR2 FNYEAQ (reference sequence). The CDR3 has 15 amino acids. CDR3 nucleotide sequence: TGTGCCAGCAGCTCGGGACTAGCGGGAGCCGGTGAGCAGTTCTTC. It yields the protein CASSSGLAGAGEQFF.

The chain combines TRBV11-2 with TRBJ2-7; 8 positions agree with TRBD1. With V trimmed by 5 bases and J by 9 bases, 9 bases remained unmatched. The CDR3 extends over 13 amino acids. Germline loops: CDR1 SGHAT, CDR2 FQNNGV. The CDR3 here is CASSPTGGQGQYF. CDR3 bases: TGTGCCAGCAGCCCTACAGGTGGACAGGGGCAGTACTTC. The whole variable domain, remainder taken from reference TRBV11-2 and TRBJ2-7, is EAGVAQSPRYKIIEKRQSVAFWCNPISGHATLYWYQQILGQGPKLLIQFQNNGVVDDSQLPKDRFSAERLKGVDSTLKIQPAKLEDSAVYLCASSPTGGQGQYFGPGTRLTVT.

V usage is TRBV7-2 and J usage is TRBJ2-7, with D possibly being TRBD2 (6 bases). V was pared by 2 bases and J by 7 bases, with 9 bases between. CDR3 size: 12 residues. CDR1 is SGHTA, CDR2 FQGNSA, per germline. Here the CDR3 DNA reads TGTGCCAGCAGCTTAACGGCGGGAGAGCAGTACTTC. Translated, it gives CASSLTAGEQYF.

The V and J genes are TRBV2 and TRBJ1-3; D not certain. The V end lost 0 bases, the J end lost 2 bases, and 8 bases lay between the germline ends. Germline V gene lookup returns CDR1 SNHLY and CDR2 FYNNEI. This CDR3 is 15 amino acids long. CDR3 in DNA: TGTGCCAGCAGTGAAGCATGGGGTACTGGAAACACCATATATTTT. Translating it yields CASSEAWGTGNTIYF.

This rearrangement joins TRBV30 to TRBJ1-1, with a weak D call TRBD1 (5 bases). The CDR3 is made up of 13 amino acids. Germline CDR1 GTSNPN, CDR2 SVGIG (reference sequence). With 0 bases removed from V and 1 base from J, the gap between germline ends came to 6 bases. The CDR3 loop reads CAWSVGGNTEAFF. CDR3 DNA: TGTGCCTGGAGTGTGGGGGGGAACACTGAAGCTTTCTTT.

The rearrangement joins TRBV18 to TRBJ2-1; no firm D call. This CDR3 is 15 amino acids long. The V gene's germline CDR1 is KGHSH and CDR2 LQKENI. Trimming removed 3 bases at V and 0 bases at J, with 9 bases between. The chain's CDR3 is CASSPDAPSYNEQFF. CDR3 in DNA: TGTGCCAGCTCACCTGACGCTCCCTCCTACAATGAGCAGTTCTTC.

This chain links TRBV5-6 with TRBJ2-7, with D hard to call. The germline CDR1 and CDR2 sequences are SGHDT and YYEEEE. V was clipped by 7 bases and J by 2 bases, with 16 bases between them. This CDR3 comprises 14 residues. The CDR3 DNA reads TGTGCCAGCGCAAGGTGGGCGGTCCCCTACGAGCAGTACTTC. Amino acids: CASARWAVPYEQYF.

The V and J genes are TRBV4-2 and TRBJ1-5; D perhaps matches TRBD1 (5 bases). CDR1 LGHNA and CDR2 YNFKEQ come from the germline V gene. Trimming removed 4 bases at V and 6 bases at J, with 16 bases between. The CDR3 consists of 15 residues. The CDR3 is CASSPGTRESQPQHF. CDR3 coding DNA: TGTGCCAGCAGCCCAGGGACGCGTGAGAGTCAGCCCCAGCATTTT.

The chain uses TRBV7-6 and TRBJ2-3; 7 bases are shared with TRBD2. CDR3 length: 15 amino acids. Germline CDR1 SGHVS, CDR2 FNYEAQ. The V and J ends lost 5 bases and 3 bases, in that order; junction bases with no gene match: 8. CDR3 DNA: TGTGCCAGCAGCCCAACTGGAGCGGGAACAGATACGCAGTATTTT. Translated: CASSPTGAGTDTQYF.

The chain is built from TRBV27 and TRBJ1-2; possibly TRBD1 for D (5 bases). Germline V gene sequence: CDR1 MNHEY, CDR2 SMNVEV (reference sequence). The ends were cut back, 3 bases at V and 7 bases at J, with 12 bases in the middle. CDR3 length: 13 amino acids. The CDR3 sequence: CASSFQGVPGYTF. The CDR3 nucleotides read TGTGCCAGCAGTTTCCAGGGAGTGCCTGGCTACACCTTC.

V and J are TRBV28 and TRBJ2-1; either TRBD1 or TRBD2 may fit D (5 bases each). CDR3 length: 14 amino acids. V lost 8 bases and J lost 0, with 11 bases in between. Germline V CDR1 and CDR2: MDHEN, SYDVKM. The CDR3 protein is CASVGGGSYNEQFF. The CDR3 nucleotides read TGTGCCAGCGTCGGTGGGGGCTCCTACAATGAGCAGTTCTTC.

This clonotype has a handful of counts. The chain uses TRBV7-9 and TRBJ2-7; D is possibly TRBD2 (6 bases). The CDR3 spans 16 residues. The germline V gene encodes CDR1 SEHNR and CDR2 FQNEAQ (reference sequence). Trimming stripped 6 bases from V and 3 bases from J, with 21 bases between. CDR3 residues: CASSPASGGNFYEQYF. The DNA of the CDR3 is TGTGCCAGCAGTCCCGCATCCGGCGGGAACTTCTACGAGCAGTACTTC.

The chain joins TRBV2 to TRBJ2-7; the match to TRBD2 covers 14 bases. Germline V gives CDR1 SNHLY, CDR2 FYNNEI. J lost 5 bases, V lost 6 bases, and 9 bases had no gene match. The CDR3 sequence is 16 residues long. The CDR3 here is CASSERQGLAGDEQYF. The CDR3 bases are TGTGCCAGCAGCGAACGCCAGGGACTAGCGGGAGACGAGCAGTACTTC.

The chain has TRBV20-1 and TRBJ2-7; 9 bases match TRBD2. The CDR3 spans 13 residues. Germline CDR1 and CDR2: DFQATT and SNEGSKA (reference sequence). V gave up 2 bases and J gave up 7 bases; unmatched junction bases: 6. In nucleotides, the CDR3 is TGCAGTGCTAGACTAGCGGGGCCTGGGGAGCAGTACTTC. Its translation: CSARLAGPGEQYF.